This TCR beta chain is from a study of metastatic and nonmetastatic thyroid tumors (dated by TCRdb to the early 2020s). Context from the whole study: For patients with malignant and with benign thyroid disease, the researchers compared repertoires between peripheral blood samples and tumor or nodule tissue samples.

Before undergoing thyroid surgery, none of the patients had been given any kind of treatment. Using T-cell receptor beta sequencing, the study looked back at clinical samples from patients collected from the early 2010s to the late 2010s. This clone came up many times. It lacks a known antigen. No base qualities exist here, and no much larger clone lies one base off it. Receptors were amplified or captured by PCR. Sequencer: Illumina HiSeq 4000. High-throughput sequencing was used to profile the TCR beta-chain CDR3 region of each patient. The paper's processing steps were these. A classifier to discriminate distant-metastatic papillary thyroid cancer patients was built from CDR3 differences across clinicopathological groups. To measure repertoire diversity the researchers used the Shannon index, while the Morisita-Horn index served to gauge how similar the tumor and blood repertoires were. TCRdb reworked the public reads: Q25 trimming with fastp, MiXCR clone assembly, productive beta chains retained. What appears here as the V and J calls and clone size reflects TCRdb's work, not the paper's. The table for this sample lists about 27,000 clones; roughly 15% of them were counted only once. The top ten clones comprise roughly 6.1% of the sample.

The CDR3, cysteine through phenylalanine, is 18 amino acids long. Only the CDR3 DNA stays, 54 bases, in frame from base 1. Via the germline V gene, CDR1 is SGHRS and CDR2 YFSETQ. V is clipped by 0 bases and J by 0 bases, and the sequence between their germline boundaries is 15 bases long. Points the paper makes about the study in general: TCR beta diversity was reported as significantly higher in malignant tumors than in benign nodules, in both blood and tumor samples.

Sequenced sample: blood. This clonotype originated in a male donor with papillary thyroid cancer or a benign thyroid nodule (not recorded which). Some clones in this sample may be carry-over from other donors' samples. The chain employs TRBV5-1 and TRBJ1-4, with a tentative D gene TRBD1 over 5 matching bases. The DNA reads as follows: TGCGCCAGCAGCTTGGTTTACAGGAGGAGCGCAACTAATGAAAAACTGTTTTTT. This yields the protein CASSLVYRRSATNEKLFF.